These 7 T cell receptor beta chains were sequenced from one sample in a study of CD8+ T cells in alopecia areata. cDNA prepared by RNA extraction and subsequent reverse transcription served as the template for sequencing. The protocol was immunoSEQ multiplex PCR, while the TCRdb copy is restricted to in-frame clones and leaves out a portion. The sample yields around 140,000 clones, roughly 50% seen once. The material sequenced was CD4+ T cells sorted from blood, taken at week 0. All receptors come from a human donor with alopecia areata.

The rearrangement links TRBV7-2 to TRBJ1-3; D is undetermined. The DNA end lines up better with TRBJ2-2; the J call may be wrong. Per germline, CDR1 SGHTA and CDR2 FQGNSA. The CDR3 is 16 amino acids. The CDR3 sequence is CASSLASGPGFGELFF. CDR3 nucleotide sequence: TGTGCCAGCAGCTTAGCTTCAGGTCCGGGTTTCGGGGAGCTGTTTTTT.

The CDR3 here is CASSERGQGGRNGYTF. As DNA, the CDR3 is TGTGCCAGCAGTGAAAGGGGCCAGGGGGGTAGAAATGGCTACACCTTC. The rearrangement links TRBV2 to TRBJ1-2; 7 bases line up with TRBD1. Germline V gives CDR1 SNHLY, CDR2 FYNNEI. CDR3 length: 16 amino acids. J gave up 6 bases and V 2 bases, and 12 bases lay outside the gene matches.

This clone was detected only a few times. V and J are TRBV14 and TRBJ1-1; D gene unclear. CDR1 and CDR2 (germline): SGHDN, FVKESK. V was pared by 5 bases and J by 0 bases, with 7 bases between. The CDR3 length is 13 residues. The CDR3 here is CASSFNMNTEAFF. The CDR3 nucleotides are TGTGCCAGCAGCTTCAATATGAACACTGAAGCTTTCTTT.

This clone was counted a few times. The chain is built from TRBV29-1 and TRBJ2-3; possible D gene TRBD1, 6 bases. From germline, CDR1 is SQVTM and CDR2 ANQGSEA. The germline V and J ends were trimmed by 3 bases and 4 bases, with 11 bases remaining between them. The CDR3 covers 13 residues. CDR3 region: CSVEGSGADTQYF. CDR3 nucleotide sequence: TGCAGCGTTGAGGGCTCAGGGGCAGATACGCAGTATTTT.

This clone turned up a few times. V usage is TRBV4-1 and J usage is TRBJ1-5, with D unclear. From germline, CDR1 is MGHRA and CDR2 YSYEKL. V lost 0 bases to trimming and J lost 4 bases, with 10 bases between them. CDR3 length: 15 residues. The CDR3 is CASSQEEQPNQPQHF. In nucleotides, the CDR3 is TGCGCCAGCAGCCAAGAGGAACAGCCGAATCAGCCCCAGCATTTT.

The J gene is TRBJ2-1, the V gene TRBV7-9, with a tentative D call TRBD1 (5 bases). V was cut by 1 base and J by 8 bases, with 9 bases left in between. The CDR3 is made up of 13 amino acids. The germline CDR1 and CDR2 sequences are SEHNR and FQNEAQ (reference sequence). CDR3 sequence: CASSLGQGDEQFF. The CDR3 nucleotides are TGTGCCAGCAGCTTAGGGCAGGGCGATGAGCAGTTCTTC.

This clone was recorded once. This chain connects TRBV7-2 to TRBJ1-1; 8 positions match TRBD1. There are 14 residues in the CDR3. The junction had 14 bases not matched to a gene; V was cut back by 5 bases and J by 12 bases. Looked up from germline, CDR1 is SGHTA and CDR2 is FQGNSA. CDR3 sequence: CASSRRGLDRETFF. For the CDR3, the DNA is TGTGCCAGCAGCAGAAGAGGTTTGGACAGGGAAACTTTCTTT.